This T cell receptor beta chain is from a study of T cells in Graves' hyperthyroidism and ophthalmopathy. General study results and limits: Within blood appeared most thyroid clonotypes that had expanded above 0.001. The authors' 13 V-J model separated ophthalmopathy from stable hyperthyroidism. Before onset, ophthalmopathy was predicted by the model a median roughly 6.8 months earlier.

With regard to this clonotype: Antigen: not known.

Germline CDR1 and CDR2: KGHSH and LQKENI. The V end was cut by 1 base, the J end by 2 bases, with 14 bases between. The CDR3 loop spans 16 amino acids. TCR beta CDR3 regions were amplified from RNA transcripts. When the TCR CDR3 underwent first-round RT-PCR, the HTBI primer set was used. Using its own MiXCR run on the multiplex PCR reads, TCRdb lists one record per CDR3 protein. Of roughly 500,000 distinct CDR3 sequences listed, 40% to 55% are singletons. The chain couples TRBV18 to TRBJ1-2; the D gene is possibly TRBD1 (5 bases). Sequencing was done on a sample of peripheral blood or thyroid tissue (not recorded which). The source is an adult woman with Graves' disease, either hyperthyroidism or ophthalmopathy (not recorded which). The CDR3, as DNA: TGTGCCAGCTCACCACTTGCAACAGGTTTGAACTATGGCTACACCTTC. Protein: CASSPLATGLNYGYTF.